This TCR beta chain was sequenced during a study of sequential checkpoint blockade in melanoma. Measured with immunoSEQ multiplex PCR; TCRdb has only the in-frame clones, and not every one. This sample has approximately 28,000 clones, with roughly nine tenths found just once. With regard to this clone: The same CDR3 arises from other DNA sequences in this sample as well.

With 3 bases clipped from V and 7 bases from J, the junction kept 4 bases outside the gene matches. The CDR3 contains 14 residues. Per the germline V gene, CDR1 is SSHAT and CDR2 is FNYEAQ (reference sequence). Treatment indicated: randomized to nivolumab then ipilimumab (arm A) or the reverse (arm B). The specimen comprised CD8+ T cells sorted from blood (inferred from file names), sampled from a patient given nivolumab and ipilimumab in sequence. The rearrangement links TRBV7-7 to TRBJ2-2, with 8 bases fitting TRBD2. The origin of this receptor is a human donor with melanoma. CDR3 amino acids: CASSFGLASGELFF. The CDR3 DNA reads TGTGCCAGCAGCTTTGGACTAGCTAGCGGGGAGCTGTTTTTT.